The 29 T cell receptor beta chains presented below share a single source sample, sequenced in a study of CD8 T cells in ankylosing spondylitis. TCRdb analysed the 5' RACE reads with MiXCR anew, one entry per CDR3 protein. The table lists approximately 180,000 distinct CDR3 sequences, roughly 20% of them singletons. The source material was blood, either unsorted or a sorted T cell fraction (not recorded which). Every receptor here comes from a male donor aged 10 to 30 with ankylosing spondylitis or in good health (not recorded which).

The rearrangement links TRBV15 to TRBJ2-7; D is unclear. With 4 bases removed from V and 0 bases from J, the gap between germline ends came to 7 bases. CDR1 and CDR2 from the germline V gene are LNHNV and YYDKDF (reference sequence). The CDR3 covers 13 residues. CDR3 coding DNA: TGTGCCACCAGCAATGGCATCTCCTACGAGCAGTACTTC. It is translated as CATSNGISYEQYF. Variable domain in full (rest from reference TRBV15 and TRBJ2-7): DAMVIQNPRYQVTQFGKPVTLSCSQTLNHNVMYWYQQKSSQAPKLLFHYYDKDFNNEADTPDNFQSRRPNTSFCFLDIRSPGLGDTAMYLCATSNGISYEQYFGPGTRLTVT.

This clonotype was counted many times. This sequence joins TRBV6-5 and TRBJ1-1; no clear D. V was clipped by 0 bases and J by 3 bases, with 11 bases between them. Germline assignment: CDR1 MNHEY and CDR2 SVGAGI. This CDR3 spans 15 amino acids. The CDR3 region has the DNA TGTGCCAGCAGTTACTCGATTAATACAGACACTGAAGCTTTCTTT. This encodes CASSYSINTDTEAFF.

This clonotype has a handful of counts. This chain joins TRBV6-2 or TRBV6-3 and TRBJ1-5; D uncertain. V gave up 8 bases and J gave up 7 bases, with 12 bases separating them. The CDR3 loop spans 12 amino acids. The germline V gene encodes CDR1 MNHEY and CDR2 SVGEGT. In nucleotides, the CDR3 is TGTGCCAGCGGATCCGGGATCCAGCCCCAGCATTTT. Translation gives CASGSGIQPQHF.

The V call is TRBV29-1, the J call TRBJ2-5, with D possibly being TRBD1 (6 bases). Germline CDR1 reads SQVTM; CDR2 reads ANQGSEA. The CDR3 sequence is 13 residues long. Trimming removed 5 bases from V and 1 base from J, with 11 bases in between. CDR3 DNA: TGCAGCGTTAGCCCCAGGGGCCAAGAGACCCAGTACTTC. As protein: CSVSPRGQETQYF.

This chain links TRBV7-3 with TRBJ2-3, with a possible D match to TRBD1 (6 bases). CDR1 SGHTA and CDR2 FQGTGA come from the germline V gene. The length of the CDR3 is 12 residues. Trimming removed 6 bases at V and 7 bases at J, with 11 bases between. The CDR3 spells CASSLDRNTQYF. The CDR3 DNA is TGTGCCAGCAGTTTAGACAGGAATACGCAGTATTTT.

The chain uses TRBV7-2 and TRBJ2-5, with D unclear. V lost 2 bases to trimming and J lost 4 bases, with 8 bases between them. CDR1 and CDR2 (germline): SGHTA, FQGNSA. The CDR3 runs 13 residues. In DNA form, the CDR3 reads TGTGCCAGCAGCTTATTTCCGGGAGAGACCCAGTACTTC. Protein: CASSLFPGETQYF.

At least ten counts were recorded for this clonotype. This chain connects TRBV29-1 to TRBJ2-1; maybe TRBD2 (6 bases). The ends were cut back, 2 bases at V and 3 bases at J, with 14 bases in the middle. Germline loops: CDR1 SQVTM, CDR2 ANQGSEA. The CDR3 sequence is 15 residues long. CDR3 bases: TGCAGCGTTGAACCGTTAGCGGTTAGCTACAATGAGCAGTTCTTC. This codes for CSVEPLAVSYNEQFF.

This clonotype was observed many times. The V and J genes are TRBV6-2 or TRBV6-3 and TRBJ2-7; no reliable D call. Germline CDR1 reads MNHEY; CDR2 reads SVGEGT. With 7 bases removed from V and 2 bases from J, the gap between germline ends came to 9 bases. The CDR3 consists of 12 residues. CDR3 sequence reads: CASTPGTYEQYF. As DNA, the CDR3 is TGTGCCAGCACCCCAGGAACCTACGAGCAGTACTTC.

This clonotype has ten or more counts. The rearrangement links TRBV28 to TRBJ2-3, with 7 bases that match TRBD2. With 2 bases clipped from V and 6 bases from J, the junction kept 2 bases outside the gene matches. In germline, CDR1 is MDHEN, CDR2 SYDVKM. The CDR3 sequence is 13 residues long. CDR3 in amino acids: CASSLPGRDTQYF. The CDR3 nucleotides are TGTGCCAGCAGTTTACCCGGGAGGGATACGCAGTATTTT.

In this sample, this clonotype turned up many times. This chain joins TRBV5-1 and TRBJ2-5, with D hard to call. CDR3 length equals 13 residues. Germline CDR1 is SGHRS and CDR2 is YFSETQ. With 4 bases removed from V and 5 bases from J, the gap between germline ends came to 12 bases. The CDR3 reads CASSLQVMETQYF. CDR3 nucleotides: TGCGCCAGCAGCCTCCAAGTTATGGAGACCCAGTACTTC.

This clonotype has at least ten counts. The genes are TRBV18 and TRBJ2-1; 7 bases are a match to TRBD1. V was pared by 8 bases and J by 0 bases, with 4 bases of the junction left unmatched. Germline V gene lookup returns CDR1 KGHSH and CDR2 LQKENI. The CDR3 length is 14 residues. CDR3 amino acids: CASSRDSSYNEQFF. The CDR3 nucleotides read TGTGCCAGCAGCCGGGACAGCTCCTACAATGAGCAGTTCTTC.

The genes are TRBV28 and TRBJ1-2; D not certain. Germline CDR1 is MDHEN and CDR2 is SYDVKM. The V end lost 2 bases, the J end lost 2 bases, and 9 bases lay between the germline ends. The CDR3 runs 14 residues. CDR3 region: CASSLGGVNYGYTF. CDR3 nucleotide sequence: TGTGCCAGCAGTTTAGGCGGGGTCAACTATGGCTACACCTTC.

This clonotype was seen many times. J is TRBJ2-5 and V is TRBV6-5; the match to TRBD2 covers 13 bases. The CDR3 contains 19 residues. Per germline, CDR1 MNHEY and CDR2 SVGAGI. V trimming: 2 bases; J trimming: 2 bases; junction bases outside the gene matches: 11. The DNA of the CDR3 is TGTGCCAGCAGTTACCGGACTAGCGGGAGTTTTGGGGGACAAGAGACCCAGTACTTC. Its protein product is CASSYRTSGSFGGQETQYF.

This clonotype was seen many times. The V gene is TRBV20-1, the J gene TRBJ2-3; D perhaps matches TRBD1 (6 bases). This CDR3 contains 14 residues. In germline, CDR1 is DFQATT, CDR2 SNEGSKA (reference sequence). The germline V and J ends were trimmed by 4 bases and 4 bases, with 15 bases remaining between them. Here the CDR3 reads CSANNRVGADTQYF. In DNA form, the CDR3 reads TGCAGTGCTAACAACAGGGTGGGGGCAGATACGCAGTATTTT.

This clonotype came up many times. The chain joins TRBV12-3 or TRBV12-4 to TRBJ2-1; D not resolved. Trimming took off 6 bases at V and 8 bases at J, with 20 bases between the two ends. There are 15 residues in the CDR3. The CDR3: CASSPPRAFPHEQFF. The CDR3 region has the DNA TGTGCCAGCAGCCCACCCCGGGCCTTTCCCCATGAGCAGTTCTTC.

This sequence joins TRBV12-3 or TRBV12-4 and TRBJ2-5; no reliable D call. CDR3 length: 15 residues. Trimming removed 3 bases at V and 5 bases at J, with 16 bases between. The CDR3 region is CASSFWRPGSETQYF. DNA for the CDR3: TGTGCCAGCAGTTTCTGGCGGCCCGGATCGGAGACCCAGTACTTC.

The chain carries TRBV7-2 and TRBJ2-7, with unresolved D. The germline V gene encodes CDR1 SGHTA and CDR2 FQGNSA. This CDR3 spans 15 amino acids. The ends were cut back, 0 bases at V and 1 base at J, with 10 bases in the middle. The CDR3 DNA reads TGTGCCAGCAGCTTAGCGGGATCAGCTTCCTACGAGCAGTACTTC. It specifies CASSLAGSASYEQYF.

This clonotype was counted at least ten times. The chain combines TRBV10-3 with TRBJ2-7; D might be TRBD1 (6 bases). The V and J ends lost 0 bases and 3 bases respectively, with 9 bases between them. The length of the CDR3 is 14 residues. Per the germline V gene, CDR1 is ENHRY and CDR2 is SYGVKD. The CDR3 region is CAISESKTGYEQYF. The CDR3 coding sequence is TGTGCCATCAGTGAGTCTAAGACAGGCTACGAGCAGTACTTC.

This clonotype was seen more than once but under ten times. One end of the junction varies from germline; a read error may be responsible. The V and J genes are TRBV27 and TRBJ2-1, with D perhaps TRBD2 (5 bases). Germline V gives CDR1 MNHEY, CDR2 SMNVEV (reference sequence). The CDR3 extends over 16 amino acids. The CDR3 DNA is TGTGCCAGCATCCCCTCCGGCGAGGGAGTCTACACTGAGCAGTTCTTC. Protein sequence: CASIPSGEGVYTEQFF.

This clonotype was detected many times. The chain employs TRBV29-1 and TRBJ2-7; D not certain. V was cut by 6 bases and J by 0 bases, with 12 bases left in between. The CDR3 runs to 13 residues. The germline gives CDR1 SQVTM, CDR2 ANQGSEA. The chain's CDR3 is CSVEAGRSYEQYF. The CDR3 DNA sequence: TGCAGCGTCGAGGCAGGTCGCTCCTACGAGCAGTACTTC.

The chain couples TRBV3-1 to TRBJ2-2; D tentatively fits TRBD1 or TRBD2 (5 bases each). The CDR3 loop spans 17 amino acids. V was shortened by 4 bases and J by 5 bases, with 20 bases between the two germline ends. The germline gives CDR1 LGHDT, CDR2 YNNKEL (reference sequence). CDR3 sequence (DNA): TGTGCCAGCAGCCTTCTCGAGGGGACCAGGTTAACCGGGGAGCTGTTTTTT. It encodes CASSLLEGTRLTGELFF.

This clonotype came up many times. The V and J genes are TRBV7-9 and TRBJ2-1, with D possibly called TRBD1 or TRBD2 (5 bases each). CDR1 and CDR2 from the germline V gene are SEHNR and FQNEAQ (reference sequence). Trimming cost V 1 base and J 6 bases, with 16 bases left between them. The CDR3 has 16 amino acids. CDR3 sequence reads: CASSLGDRGFGNEQFF. The CDR3 coding sequence is TGTGCCAGCAGCTTAGGGGACCGGGGATTTGGCAATGAGCAGTTCTTC.

This clonotype was detected a few times. The rearrangement links TRBV12-3 or TRBV12-4 to TRBJ2-7; D not certain. The V end lost 11 bases, the J end lost 4 bases, and 15 bases lay between the germline ends. This CDR3 is 12 amino acids long. The CDR3 DNA follows: TGTGCCGGCCCTGCAAGCCTGTACGAGCAGTACGTC. The encoded protein is CAGPASLYEQYV.

This clonotype was counted between two and nine times. This chain connects TRBV18 to TRBJ1-1; D is uncertain. The germline V and J ends were trimmed by 3 bases and 4 bases, with 12 bases remaining between them. CDR1 is KGHSH and CDR2 is LQKENI in the germline V gene. The CDR3 length is 14 residues. The DNA of the CDR3 is TGTGCCAGCTCACCGTCGAGGACGGCCACTGAAGCTTTCTTT. This gives the protein CASSPSRTATEAFF.

This clonotype was counted at least ten times. V gene TRBV24-1 combines with J gene TRBJ2-1; 10 bases fit TRBD2. V lost 4 bases, J lost 7 bases, and 12 bases stayed unmatched. The CDR3 spans 17 residues. The V gene's germline CDR1 is KGHDR and CDR2 SFDVKD. CDR3 DNA: TGTGCCACCAGTGACCATGAGGGGGCTAGCGGGAGAAATGAGCAGTTCTTC. Its translation is CATSDHEGASGRNEQFF.

The chain uses TRBV11-3 and TRBJ2-3; 8 positions match TRBD2. The V segment lost 2 bases and the J segment 2 bases; nucleotides outside the gene matches: 3. Germline values: CDR1 SGHNT, CDR2 YENEEA. The CDR3 has 15 residues. This CDR3 is CASSLSRGDTDTQYF. CDR3 nucleotides: TGTGCCAGCAGCTTATCGCGGGGGGACACAGATACGCAGTATTTT. The full variable domain, with the rest looked up from reference TRBV11-3 and TRBJ2-3, is EAGVVQSPRYKIIEKKQPVAFWCNPISGHNTLYWYLQNLGQGPELLIRYENEEAVDDSQLPKDRFSAERLKGVDSTLKIQPAELGDSAVYLCASSLSRGDTDTQYFGPGTRLTVL.

This clonotype has ten or more counts. V is TRBV2 and J is TRBJ2-1; 7 nucleotides agree with TRBD1. CDR1 is SNHLY, CDR2 FYNNEI, per germline. CDR3 length: 16 amino acids. The trim removed 6 bases at V and 3 bases at J, leaving 11 bases unmatched. CDR3 nucleotides: TGTGCCAGCAGCCCCCAGGGGGTACTTATCTACAATGAGCAGTTCTTC. Its protein is CASSPQGVLIYNEQFF.

Many counts were recorded for this clonotype. The chain recombines TRBV7-8 with TRBJ2-7, with 10 positions matching TRBD2. CDR1 is SGHVS, CDR2 FQNEAQ, per germline. V dropped 2 bases and J dropped 6; count of bases not matched to a gene: 4. The CDR3 totals 14 residues. In DNA form, the CDR3 reads TGTGCCAGCAGCTTACTTTTAGCGGGGGGCGAGCAGTACGTC. It codes for CASSLLLAGGEQYV.

There are many counts of this clonotype. This chain links TRBV5-1 with TRBJ2-2, with D perhaps TRBD1 (6 bases). Germline assignment: CDR1 SGHRS and CDR2 YFSETQ. The CDR3 covers 11 residues. Between the trimmed V and J ends, which lost 9 bases and 6 bases, there was a span of 9 bases. The CDR3 DNA sequence: TGCGCCATCTCAGGGGCCGGGGAGCTGTTTTTT. It specifies CAISGAGELFF.